The present TCR beta chain was sequenced within a study of blood T cell repertoires in COVID-19. Overall study: T cells, B-cell-depleted T cells, or PBMCs provided the cDNA or gDNA that served as material.

Repertoires were generated with immunoSEQ multiplex PCR, while TCRdb's copy carries only in-frame clones and drops some. This sample has 200,000 to 300,000 clones; approximately 81% occur once, and the top ten carry 4.2%. The CDR3 runs 13 residues. Trimming cost V 10 bases and J 0 bases, with 11 bases left between them. Germline loops: CDR1 MNHEY, CDR2 SVGAGI. This rearrangement joins TRBV6-5 to TRBJ2-3; no definite D call. The clonotype was recovered from a man between 60 and 75 years old with acute or convalescent COVID-19. Sequences were obtained from peripheral blood. The CDR3 sequence: CATLDGSTDTQYF. The CDR3 DNA sequence: TGTGCCACCCTAGACGGAAGCACAGATACGCAGTATTTT.